This record concerns one T cell receptor (beta chain) sequence. The sample is drawn from a study of T-cell reconstitution after alpha-beta-depleted transplantation in children. This sample's TCRbeta library carried unique molecular identifier barcodes. One entry per CDR3 protein, called by TCRdb with MiXCR from the PCR reads. The data contain about 580,000 distinct CDR3 sequences, under 30% of them singletons. This CDR3 has 13 amino acids. CDR1 and CDR2 from the germline V gene are MNHEY and SMNVEV (reference sequence). V was clipped by 2 bases and J by 11 bases; unmatched bases: 6. Source: PBMCs, mostly from graft donor cells, taken 360 days after TCRalphabeta/CD19-depleted stem cell transplant. The receptor was derived from a boy under three years old who had a stem cell transplant for acute myeloid leukemia, so the T cells may come from the graft donor. The rearrangement links TRBV27 to TRBJ1-1, with 9 nucleotides matching TRBD1. The CDR3 coding sequence is TGTGCCAGCAGTTTAACAGGGGGCAGTTCGGCTTTCTTT. Its translation: CASSLTGGSSAFF.